This entry is about one T cell receptor (beta chain). What this receptor recognizes is not known. No per-base quality is available; no much larger clone lies one base away. Preparation of the library involved the immunoSEQ multiplex PCR assay. For the multiplex PCR, a mixture combining 60 forward primers for TCR Vbeta segments and 13 reverse primers for TCR Jbeta segments was used. The CDR3 region of rearranged TCR beta genes was amplified from genomic DNA by a multiplex PCR assay. Amplified TCR beta libraries were sequenced as 87-base-pair reads on the Illumina HiSeq System. Turning to the authors' computational methods: A later analysis counted tens of millions of unique TCR beta chains across the 666 repertoires, and 10 million to 12 million of these chains were shared by at least two donors. A nearest-neighbor algorithm error-corrected the raw reads and collapsed the reads into unique sequences, merging closely related sequences to remove PCR and sequencing errors. To assign V, D and J gene segments, CDR3 sequences were aligned to IMGT reference sequences. For a sequence to be retained, at least a six-nucleotide match to both a V gene segment and a J gene segment was required. Rearrangements were classified as productive when the CDR3 lacked stop codons and remained in frame with V and J, and all other rearrangements were classified as non-productive. CDR3 was defined according to IMGT convention as the region running from the second conserved V-encoded cysteine to the conserved J-encoded phenylalanine. The earlier analysis of fewer than 700 of the donors excluded sequences that lacked an unambiguous match to a single V gene segment. An earlier analysis of 500 to 700 of the donors classified V segments as functional when productive rearrangements were above 56.7% and as segregating when the standard deviation between donors was above 5%. A statistical classification framework was built for diagnosing cytomegalovirus status from the catalog of TCR beta chain sequences. V and J gene assignment, in a later analysis, came from comparing TCR nucleotide sequences with IMGT/GENE-DB human TR gene sequences. A later analysis assigned CDR3 sequences and most-parsimonious VDJ recombination scenarios with the TCRdist pipeline. A later analysis defined each TCR beta chain by its CDR3 amino acid sequence plus V-gene family, and excluded reads lacking a unique V-gene family. In a later analysis, fewer than 600 highly shared, low-generation-probability nucleotide sequences were removed to address suspected cross-contamination and a sequencing artifact. A later analysis calculated a clonal expansion index for each public chain from normalized within-repertoire ranks of inferred template counts. In a later analysis, generation probabilities were computed using a VDJ recombination model fitted to out-of-frame rearrangements, and the results were checked against IGoR. A later analysis scored TCR-TCR, TCR-HLA and TCR-CMV co-occurrence with hypergeometric tests, applying a repertoire-size bias correction to TCR pairs. In a later analysis, false discovery rates were estimated by permuting HLA or CMV assignments 20 times. A later analysis grouped co-occurring TCRs with DBSCAN, adding TCRdist sequence similarity when clustering within HLA-allele-positive subsets. Repertoires with fewer than 30,000 or more than 120,000 public chains, plus five repertoires with anomalous nucleotide sharing, were excluded from co-occurrence clustering. TCRdb stores this immuneACCESS table with in-frame sequences only. Part of the clones is absent; in the studies checked, under half of the shortfall reflects unresolved V genes, and no reason is known for the rest. D and trimming were read from the DNA, whereas the V and J calls and clone size are those reported in that table. Present in this sample are about 250,000 clones, around 84% of which were seen just once. The ten most abundant clones make up approximately 0.24% of the sample.

The cohort was made up of approximately 670 healthy bone marrow donors. Cohort members were all nominally healthy when sampled, although unrecorded immune exposures were likely present. The donor was CMV seronegative and belonged to the group of 350 or so seronegative cohort members. Each donor provided a peripheral blood sample, and peripheral blood mononuclear cells were used for TCR beta sequencing. The Qiagen DNeasy Blood Extraction Kit was used to extract genomic DNA from the blood cell samples. The data are from a study of cytomegalovirus exposure and HLA in healthy donors (TCRdb year 2017). In the study overall: According to an earlier analysis of a few hundred of the donors, some 180 million T cells yielded some 120 million unique TCR beta sequences and approximately 300 Gb of sequence data. An early release that covered roughly 600 HLA-typed donors contained 300 to 350 gigabases of sequencing data and some 87 million unique TCR sequences. Of the roughly 420 genotyped donors, over 80% were placed in the genetic ancestry cluster associated with self-reported Caucasian donors. The study was designed to test whether signatures of past pathogen exposure could be identified by cataloging public T cell receptors. Using immunosequencing, the study profiled T cell repertoires from some 670 subjects and related those repertoires to cytomegalovirus serostatus. Along with the approximately 600-subject first cohort, a separate validation cohort of over 90 different subjects was used. To predict cytomegalovirus infection status, the study brought together high-throughput TCR immunosequencing, statistical association of individual TCRs with disease status, and machine learning. A later analysis re-examined previously published TCR beta repertoires from just over 650 donors and added high-resolution HLA genotyping to investigate patterns of TCR occurrence. Rather than using new phenotypic data, the later analysis identified candidate immune exposures from TCR beta sequences and from how often those sequences occurred across donors. An earlier analysis of several hundred of the donors applied high-throughput TCR beta sequencing to assess whether each TCR beta V gene segment acted as functional or pseudogenic. Donor age, sex, ethnicity and CMV serostatus were compiled together with the repertoire data. A later genetic analysis used genome-wide SNP genotypes for 398 of the 666 donors, treating that subset as a discovery cohort. All discovery cohort repertoires had been generated on a single sequencing platform. Both class I and class II loci were covered by HLA typing, at four-digit resolution. The number of typed donors differed by locus: roughly 629-640 for A, B, C, DRB1 and DQB1; approximately 530 for DQA1; 600 to 610 for DPA1; and roughly 450 for DPB1. Roughly 5 DR-DQ haplotypes were handled as single units for association and clustering, since linkage in the cohort was strong. Across around 400 genotyped donors of the cohort, an average of approximately 200,000 unique TCR beta nucleotide sequences per donor were sequenced, and roughly 17% of those sequences were non-productive. The paper as a whole reports these results and caveats: According to a later genetic analysis, donors in an Asian-associated ancestry cluster had fewer N-insertions in productive TCRs than the approximately 700-donor mean. Broadly in line with IMGT annotations, most TCR beta V segments showed up in productive rearrangements about 87% or about 30% of the time in an earlier analysis of 450 to 600 of the donors. The authors suggested that the approach could potentially be extended to other disease states and immunological phenotypes. In a later analysis, the rate of TCR association differed among HLA loci, with DRB1 alleles having the most associated TCRs and HLA-C alleles having the fewest. In a later analysis, about 17,000 TCR beta sequences were associated with specific HLA alleles at a false discovery rate of 0.05. Assigning TCR associations to individual alleles was difficult when HLA alleles, especially DR and DQ, strongly co-occurred. Linkage disequilibrium might explain the correlated functional status among segregating V segments, but an unknown experimental factor could not be ruled out. In the study, around 160 TCR beta chains were listed as associated with cytomegalovirus. A further reported finding was that TCR beta sequences accurately predicted the HLA-A and HLA-B alleles for most subjects in the first cohort. A later analysis found that most CMV-associated TCR beta chains appeared HLA-restricted, with HLA associations seemingly driven largely by CMV exposure. Most TCR sequences were observed very rarely across donors, whereas some public TCRs were present in many individuals. Because the 87-base-pair reads could not distinguish some IMGT-functional V segments, including TRBV6-2 and TRBV6-3, those segments were excluded. Presence/absence analyses assumed roughly uniform sequencing depth across donors, an assumption that may not hold. Because HLA typing was missing for some donors at each locus, association tests included only the typed subset. In a later analysis, several top co-occurrence clusters were reported to appear linked to parvovirus B19, influenza, CMV and Epstein-Barr virus. The cohort was sequenced for TCR beta chains only, and without alpha or paired-chain data the features that could be detected were limited. The earlier analysis of some 560 of the donors excluded fewer than 20 rarely observed V segments, including chromosome 9 orphons, because counts were too low. The classifier was reported to diagnose cytomegalovirus status with high specificity and sensitivity in both the original cohort and the validation cohort. A later analysis found that HLA-associated TCR beta chains were more clonally expanded and had lower generation probabilities than equally common non-associated chains. CMV serostatus was the only immune exposure information available for the cohort. A group of highly shared sequence variants was considered likely to be a technical artifact of the sequencing pipeline. An association between a missense DCLRE1C variant and V-gene and J-gene trimming of TCR beta chains was found in a later genetic analysis and replicated in an independent cohort. In vitro tests confirmed that a few of the cytomegalovirus-associated TCR beta chains recognize cytomegalovirus antigens.

Relative to germline, V is 3 bases shorter and J is 6 bases shorter, with 20 bases between their ends. The CDR3 runs 17 residues from the cysteine to the phenylalanine. Just CDR3 DNA is preserved here, 51 bases in frame from base 1. The CDR1 and CDR2 encoded by the germline V gene (reference sequence) are LNHDA and SQIVND. The clonotype originates from a girl aged 2 to 9 in good health and CMV-seronegative. Specimen: PBMCs. The chain employs TRBV19 and TRBJ1-4, with the D gene not confidently named. The CDR3 is CASSMPPLEGYDEKLFF. The DNA is as follows: TGTGCCAGTAGTATGCCCCCGCTGGAGGGATATGATGAAAAACTGTTTTTT.